This paragraph reports one T cell receptor beta chain. Its target is unknown. As it was prepared, the TCRbeta library received unique molecular identifiers. TCRdb re-called the PCR reads with MiXCR, one entry per CDR3 protein. The table includes about 160,000 distinct CDR3 sequences, 11% detected once. CDR1 and CDR2 from the germline V gene are GTSNPN and SVGIG (reference sequence). Trimming cost V 1 base and J 4 bases, with 11 bases left between them. This CDR3 is built from 14 residues. The data belong to a study of T-cell reconstitution after alpha-beta-depleted transplantation in children. Findings and limits, study-wide: Reported findings indicate that, about two months after transplant, alpha-beta T cells came from several hundred expanded clones, which were derived from non-depleted graft cells.

The V and J genes are TRBV30 and TRBJ1-5; D ambiguous. This clonotype was obtained from a boy younger than 10 with acute myeloid leukemia, due to receive a stem cell transplant. Sequences were derived from PBMCs, sampled before TCRalphabeta/CD19-depleted stem cell transplant. The CDR3 loop is CAWSGLHVNQPQHF. CDR3 DNA sequence: TGTGCCTGGAGTGGGCTCCACGTGAATCAGCCCCAGCATTTT.